These 13 T cell receptor beta chains were sequenced from one sample in a study of cytomegalovirus exposure and HLA in healthy donors. Primers included in the PCR were 60 Vbeta and 13 Jbeta primers. The method was immunoSEQ multiplex PCR; TCRdb's version includes in-frame clones alone and lacks a portion of them. This sample yields around 200,000 clones, of which about 80% are seen a single time; about 10% belongs to the top ten. Source material: PBMCs. These receptors were obtained from a woman aged 45-65 years in good health and CMV-seropositive.

This clone was seen a few times. This chain uses TRBV28 with TRBJ1-2, with a weak D call TRBD1 (6 bases). The CDR3 runs 14 residues. The ends were cut back, 3 bases at V and 2 bases at J, with 10 bases in the middle. CDR1 is MDHEN and CDR2 is SYDVKM in the germline V gene. CDR3 DNA: TGTGCCAGCAGTTTGGACAGAAGAAACTATGGCTACACCTTC. Its translation is CASSLDRRNYGYTF.

This clone has a single count. CDR3 in DNA: TGCGCCAGCAGGCCTCGCGGGGACCCCAATGAGCAGTTCTTC. As protein: CASRPRGDPNEQFF. The rearrangement links TRBV10-2 to TRBJ2-1; a weak D match, TRBD2 (6 bases). The CDR3 totals 14 residues. V was clipped by 6 bases and J by 6 bases, with 15 bases between them. The germline V gene has CDR1 WSHSY and CDR2 SAAADI.

Here the CDR3 DNA reads TGTGCCAGCAGCTTGTTGGGACAGAGGGCTCGCACCTTC. Encoded protein: CASSLLGQRARTF. The chain recombines TRBV5-4 with TRBJ1-2, with 7 bases matching TRBD1. This CDR3 spans 13 amino acids. V was pared by 1 base and J by 13 bases, with 10 bases of the junction left unmatched. Looked up from germline, CDR1 is SGHNT and CDR2 is YYREEE (reference sequence).

J is TRBJ1-1 and V is TRBV6-1; tentative D call: TRBD1 (6 bases). The CDR3 runs to 14 residues. Germline V gene data show CDR1 as MNHNS and CDR2 as SASEGT. With 5 bases removed from V and 6 bases from J, the gap between germline ends came to 16 bases. The CDR3 DNA sequence: TGTGCCAGCAGTAGAGGGGGGGTTCGGGCTGAAGCTTTCTTT. Amino acid sequence: CASSRGGVRAEAFF.

J is TRBJ2-5 and V is TRBV6-1; 8 bases agree with TRBD1. Trimming took 5 bases from V and 5 from J; bases not matched to a gene: 7. This CDR3 has 14 amino acids. Germline V gene data show CDR1 as MNHNS and CDR2 as SASEGT. The CDR3 region is CASSTRTGWETQYF. CDR3 sequence (DNA): TGTGCCAGCAGTACTCGGACAGGGTGGGAGACCCAGTACTTC.

This clone was seen only once. The gene calls are TRBV6-1 and TRBJ1-6; 10 positions agree with TRBD1. Germline V gives CDR1 MNHNS, CDR2 SASEGT. Trimming removed 6 bases from V and 7 bases from J; junction bases left unmatched: 3. The CDR3 sequence is 14 residues long. The CDR3 region has the DNA TGTGCCAGCAGACTGACAGGGGGCAATTCACCCCTCCACTTT. Translating gives CASRLTGGNSPLHF.

The CDR3 DNA is TGTGCCAGTAGGACGGACAGGGTGGACTATGGCTACACCTTC. Its translation is CASRTDRVDYGYTF. The rearrangement uses TRBV19 and TRBJ1-2; TRBD1 aligns across 8 bases. Trimming cost V 6 bases and J 3 bases; bases outside gene matches: 6. The CDR3 runs 14 residues. Germline V lookup: CDR1 LNHDA, CDR2 SQIVND (reference sequence). The full variable domain, completed using reference TRBV19 and TRBJ1-2, is DGGITQSPKYLFRKEGQNVTLSCEQNLNHDAMYWYRQDPGQGLRLIYYSQIVNDFQKGDIAEGYSVSREKKESFPLTVTSAQKNPTAFYLCASRTDRVDYGYTFGSGTRLTVV.

The chain carries TRBV27 and TRBJ2-3, with 8 bases aligning to TRBD1. The trim removed 2 bases at V and 5 bases at J, leaving 6 bases unmatched. Germline V gene sequence: CDR1 MNHEY, CDR2 SMNVEV (reference sequence). This CDR3 has 15 residues. CDR3: CASSLQQGGGDTQYF. DNA of the CDR3: TGTGCCAGCAGTTTACAACAGGGGGGAGGAGATACGCAGTATTTT.

The J gene is TRBJ1-2, the V gene TRBV18, with D uncertain. Trimming pared 1 base from V and 8 bases from J, leaving 11 bases between. The CDR3 covers 13 residues. The germline CDR1 and CDR2 sequences are KGHSH and LQKENI. CDR3 residues: CASSPHELGGYTF. The CDR3 DNA reads TGTGCCAGCTCACCACATGAACTGGGCGGCTACACCTTC.

V usage is TRBV2 and J usage is TRBJ1-2; perhaps TRBD1 as D (6 bases). Trimming left V 4 bases short and J 8 bases short, with 20 bases between. The CDR3 is made up of 15 amino acids. Germline V CDR1 and CDR2: SNHLY, FYNNEI. The CDR3 loop is CASSAHPDSPIGYTF. As DNA, the CDR3 is TGTGCCAGCAGTGCTCACCCGGACAGCCCTATCGGCTACACCTTC.

The J gene is TRBJ2-3, the V gene TRBV7-2; D is unresolved. This CDR3 spans 15 amino acids. The V end was cut by 2 bases, the J end by 1 base, with 10 bases between. CDR1 is SGHTA, CDR2 FQGNSA, per germline. The CDR3 loop is CASSLRRRGTDTQYF. Written as DNA, the CDR3 is TGTGCCAGCAGCTTACGGCGGCGAGGCACAGATACGCAGTATTTT.

This clone was found once. The chain links TRBV6-1 to TRBJ2-2; 7 nucleotides line up with TRBD1. There are 15 residues in the CDR3. The junction had 5 bases not matched to a gene; V was cut back by 6 bases and J by 1 base. Germline CDR1 is MNHNS and CDR2 is SASEGT. This CDR3 is CASRTGQLNTGELFF. DNA of the CDR3: TGTGCCAGCAGAACGGGACAGTTGAACACCGGGGAGCTGTTTTTT.

The chain has TRBV19 and TRBJ2-3, with D possibly being TRBD2 (7 bases). V lost 5 bases and J lost 5, with 17 bases in between. The CDR3 totals 15 residues. CDR1 LNHDA and CDR2 SQIVND come from the germline V gene (reference sequence). Here the CDR3 reads CASSSPGGPLDTQYF. CDR3 bases: TGTGCCAGTAGTTCACCGGGGGGCCCGTTAGATACGCAGTATTTT.